The 15 T cell receptor beta chains given below trace back to one sample, sequenced in a study of T cells in Graves' hyperthyroidism and ophthalmopathy. Using RNA transcripts as the source, TCR beta CDR3 regions were amplified. TCR CDR3 regions were first amplified by RT-PCR with HTBI primers. From the multiplex PCR reads, TCRdb called clonotypes with MiXCR, one entry per CDR3 protein. This sample carries about half a million distinct CDR3 sequences, 22% of them seen once, and the ten largest clones take about half. The source material was blood. All receptors derive from a woman between 65 and 79 years old with Graves' ophthalmopathy.

V usage is TRBV5-1 and J usage is TRBJ2-2, with D uncertain. V lost 1 base and J 5 bases, leaving 12 bases between the germline ends. The CDR3 totals 15 residues. The germline CDR1 and CDR2 sequences are SGHRS and YFSETQ. As DNA, the CDR3 is TGCGCCAGCAGCTTGAATCCCCGAGGAACCGGGGAGCTGTTTTTT. The encoded protein is CASSLNPRGTGELFF.

The count of this clonotype is one. This chain uses TRBV6-1 with TRBJ1-5; D is unclear. V was trimmed by 1 base and J by 10 bases, leaving 14 bases between them. The CDR3 is 14 residues long. Germline V lookup: CDR1 MNHNS, CDR2 SASEGT. The CDR3 region is CASSEGPRQRPQHF. CDR3 DNA sequence: TGTGCCAGCAGTGAAGGGCCCCGCCAGCGACCCCAGCATTTT.

The chain recombines TRBV20-1 with TRBJ2-3; TRBD1 matches at 7 bases. The CDR3 spans 13 residues. V shed 5 bases and J 2 bases; nucleotides not matched to a gene: 4. Germline V lookup: CDR1 DFQATT, CDR2 SNEGSKA (reference sequence). This CDR3 is CSAAGQATDTQYF. The CDR3 nucleotides are TGCAGTGCTGCCGGACAGGCCACAGATACGCAGTATTTT.

The sample holds many counts of this clonotype. This chain uses TRBV2 with TRBJ2-2; D call uncertain. V lost 4 bases and J 5 bases, leaving 8 bases between the germline ends. Germline CDR1 reads SNHLY; CDR2 reads FYNNEI. CDR3 length: 13 residues. CDR3 DNA sequence: TGTGCCAGCAGTGGGGTTACAACCGGGGAGCTGTTTTTT. The encoded protein is CASSGVTTGELFF.

This clonotype was counted at least ten times. The chain recombines TRBV20-1 with TRBJ1-1; possible D gene TRBD1, 5 bases. The germline gives CDR1 DFQATT, CDR2 SNEGSKA (reference sequence). V was pared by 6 bases and J by 2 bases, with 13 bases between. The CDR3 sequence is 13 residues long. CDR3 coding DNA: TGCAGTGCCCCGGGACTTTTAAACACTGAAGCTTTCTTT. It is translated as CSAPGLLNTEAFF.

V is TRBV30 and J is TRBJ2-5; D tentatively fits TRBD1 or TRBD2 (6 bases each). The V gene lost 0 bases and the J gene lost 4 bases, with 15 bases spanning the gap. The CDR3 consists of 15 residues. Germline V CDR1 and CDR2: GTSNPN, SVGIG (reference sequence). This CDR3 is CAWSVKQGGRETQYF. CDR3 nucleotide sequence: TGTGCCTGGAGTGTAAAACAGGGAGGAAGAGAGACCCAGTACTTC.

There are many counts of this clonotype. The V call is TRBV3-1, the J call TRBJ1-1, with D perhaps TRBD1 (5 bases). Germline CDR1 LGHDT, CDR2 YNNKEL (reference sequence). CDR3 length: 14 amino acids. Trimming left V 4 bases short and J 2 bases short, with 11 bases between. The DNA of the CDR3 is TGTGCCAGCAGCCCCCGACAGTCTAACACTGAAGCTTTCTTT. It translates to CASSPRQSNTEAFF.

This clonotype was picked up one time. The rearrangement links TRBV19 to TRBJ2-2, with 7 bases that match TRBD2. Germline V lookup: CDR1 LNHDA, CDR2 SQIVND (reference sequence). J lost 1 base, V lost 7 bases, and 12 bases had no gene match. CDR3 length equals 17 residues. The CDR3 loop reads CASTVGGLAKNTGELFF. The CDR3 DNA reads TGTGCCAGTACCGTGGGAGGGCTAGCGAAGAACACCGGGGAGCTGTTTTTT.

There are many counts of this clonotype. CDR3: CASSVDGPTGELFF. The CDR3 DNA is TGTGCCAGCAGTGTAGACGGACCTACCGGGGAGCTGTTTTTT. The rearrangement uses TRBV2 and TRBJ2-2; D is unclear. CDR3 length: 14 amino acids. Per germline, CDR1 SNHLY and CDR2 FYNNEI. Trimming shortened V by 4 bases and J by 5 bases, and 11 bases separated the two germline ends.

This clonotype was seen a single time. This chain uses TRBV20-1 with TRBJ1-1, with 7 bases fitting TRBD1. The V gene's germline CDR1 is DFQATT and CDR2 SNEGSKA (reference sequence). V gave up 1 base and J gave up 0 bases; unmatched junction bases: 8. This CDR3 region has 16 residues. The CDR3 bases are TGCAGTGCTAGAGGATCGGCAGGGGGTCTGAACACTGAAGCTTTCTTT. Protein: CSARGSAGGLNTEAFF.

This clonotype has a count of ten or more. This chain uses TRBV28 with TRBJ2-4; no clear D gene. V dropped 9 bases and J dropped 0 bases, with 15 bases sitting between them. The CDR3 has 15 amino acids. Germline V lookup: CDR1 MDHEN, CDR2 SYDVKM. Here the CDR3 reads CAREGQALAKNIQYF. CDR3 bases: TGTGCCAGAGAAGGGCAGGCTCTAGCCAAAAACATTCAGTACTTC.

This clonotype was seen only a few times. The gene calls are TRBV10-3 and TRBJ2-2, with 12 positions matching TRBD2. V shed 3 bases, J shed 0 bases, and the junction held 5 bases outside the gene matches. This CDR3 region has 18 residues. Per the germline V gene, CDR1 is ENHRY and CDR2 is SYGVKD. The CDR3 reads CAISDSTSGSSNTGELFF. The CDR3 DNA reads as TGTGCCATCAGTGACTCGACTAGCGGGAGCTCGAACACCGGGGAGCTGTTTTTT.

Only a few counts were recorded for this clonotype. The chain is built from TRBV6-1 and TRBJ2-7; D ambiguous. Germline V lookup: CDR1 MNHNS, CDR2 SASEGT. V was trimmed by 5 bases and J by 3 bases, leaving 17 bases between them. This CDR3 contains 15 residues. Here the CDR3 reads CASSRPGTLNYEQYF. The CDR3 DNA reads TGTGCCAGCAGTCGCCCGGGCACGCTTAACTACGAGCAGTACTTC.

This clonotype was observed a few times. V is TRBV6-1 and J is TRBJ2-7; TRBD2 is a possible D gene (6 bases). CDR3 length: 14 amino acids. V was shortened by 5 bases and J by 7 bases, with 18 bases between the two germline ends. Germline values: CDR1 MNHNS, CDR2 SASEGT. CDR3 DNA sequence: TGTGCCAGCAGTTTAAGACCTCTGGGGGGTGAGCAGTACTTC. Translating it yields CASSLRPLGGEQYF.

The CDR3, as DNA: TGTGCCATCAGTGACCAAGGGCGGAACTATGGCTACACCTTC. Protein sequence: CAISDQGRNYGYTF. The chain recombines TRBV10-3 with TRBJ1-2; no reliable D call. The CDR3 consists of 14 residues. Germline V gene data show CDR1 as ENHRY and CDR2 as SYGVKD. V dropped 3 bases and J dropped 2 bases, with 10 bases sitting between them.